This TCR beta chain was identified in a study of T cell clonality in common variable immunodeficiency (dated by TCRdb to the mid-2010s). The paper's findings and limits, for the study overall: Compared with healthy controls, CVID subjects showed increased TCRbeta clonality (t-test p = 0.018), a feature most characteristic of about a third of subjects. Differences among patients in the CVID cohort limited the correlations between repertoire features and clinical complications. CVID TCRbeta sequences were reported to have fewer deletions and N-nucleotide insertions and to lack highly modified clones with 13 or more V deletions. The authors noted that sequencing repertoires of T cell subpopulations would be needed to clarify what caused the increased clonality in CVID. Despite equal DNA input, controls averaged approximately 82,000 unique sequences per sample versus about 31,547 in CVID samples. CVID subjects shared fewer TCRbeta clones with each other than healthy controls did (p < 0.0001).

This clone was recorded at least ten times. Its antigen remains unidentified. From the germline J gene comes the end of the CDR3, since the read stops 3 residues before it. The junction carries 11 bases between V and J, which are trimmed by 0 bases and 1 base respectively. Reading from cysteine to phenylalanine, the CDR3 counts 16 amino acids. The DNA shown is the part of the CDR3 that was read: 39 bases, in frame from base 1. The germline V gene sets CDR1 to LGHNA and CDR2 to YNFKEQ. CVID samples and control samples contributed equivalent amounts of genomic DNA as sequencing input. For every sample, a 60 bp segment covering the rearranged TCRbeta CDR3 region was amplified and then sequenced. The immunoSEQ assay, a bias-corrected multiplex PCR combined with high-throughput sequencing, was used for TCRbeta amplification. The study's processing was this. Each unique nucleotide sequence was treated as a clone and annotated with V, D and J genes, copy number and frequency. Sequences were labeled productive if in frame, and non-productive if out of frame or containing stop codons. As previously described, clonality was calculated on the basis of Shannon's entropy. The predicted amino acid sequences of productive clones were used to derive the mean CDR3 Kyte-Doolittle hydropathy. Hierarchical clustering of scaled V gene usage was performed with the R hclust function using Manhattan distance and complete linkage. Sharing of clones by CDR3 amino acid sequence was evaluated through resampling of 12 repertoires per group over 100 rounds. The repertoires were screened for about 70 published EBV-specific TCRbeta sequences and 200 to 250 published CMV-specific TCRbeta sequences. A couple of CVID samples that yielded fewer than 10,000 sequences were excluded from the analysis, so approximately 40 CVID repertoires were retained. TCRdb took this table from immuneACCESS and kept in-frame rearrangements with V and J called. Such tables lack part of the clones; where checked against another copy, unresolved V genes explain under half of the gap, and the rest is unexplained. Clonal size and the V and J genes are those of that table, whereas D and trimming came from the DNA. The sample has 35,000 to 45,000 clones on record, with no singletons. The ten largest clones take up about 3% of the sample.

Predominantly Caucasian heritage was noted among both the CVID patients and the healthy controls. From each donor, roughly 4.5 to 8.5 ml of heparinized peripheral whole blood was collected. Genomic DNA from adults with common variable immune deficiency (CVID) and from healthy adult controls was used to sequence TCRbeta CDR3 repertoires. A total of some 22 healthy adult volunteers (roughly 12 female and about 10 male; age range roughly 23 to 75 years, mean age approximately 35) were included in the control group. Diluted blood was density-centrifuged over Hypaque 1077 or Ficoll-Paque to isolate peripheral blood mononuclear cells. Genomic DNA was obtained from unsorted mononuclear cells through either Qiagen column purification or a centrifugation-based method.

The clonotype comes from a person aged 18 to 70 in good health. The sample consisted of peripheral blood mononuclear cells. The chain is made from TRBV4-2 and TRBJ2-3; D gene: possibly TRBD2, on 5 matching bases. The CDR3 bases that were read are TGTGCCAGCAGCCAAGAGCTCCAGGAGGGCACAGATACG. This translates into CASSQELQEGTDT. The whole CDR3 region reads CASSQELQEGTDTQYF.